This TCR beta chain was recorded in a study of blood T cell repertoires in COVID-19 (dated by TCRdb to between 2020 and 2021). Notes on the research overall: The collaborator samples originated in the United States, Italy and Spain and spanned the acute and convalescent phases of COVID-19. The prospective study material was composed of cDNA or gDNA derived from T cells, B-cell-depleted T cells, or PBMCs. The samples were drawn from two sources: the first 160 participants of the ongoing ImmuneRACE study, and 1,254 subjects contributed by 6 global collaborators. Where available, HLA class I and class II types were taken from metadata supplied by the sample provider and were not determined by assay-based typing. A de-identified subject ID, COVID-19 status, age in years and sex were almost always included in the sample metadata. Deeply sampled blood TCRbeta repertoires from subjects exposed to, actively infected with, or recovered from COVID-19 were included in the dataset. The repertoires were made available in a free public database intended to serve as a resource for research on the immune response to SARS-CoV-2. The paper's findings and limits, for the study overall: Clinical and demographic metadata were provided uncurated, with the amount varying by source and participant.

Comments on this clone: Its antigen is currently not known. It has no much larger one-base neighbor in the sample; base qualities were not kept.

The junction shows trimming of 2 bases on V and 3 bases on J, and the gene matches do not reach 5 bases of it. From the cysteine up to the phenylalanine, the CDR3 has a length of 15 residues. CDR3 DNA is the only sequence kept; it has 45 bases, read in frame from the first base. Based on the germline V gene (reference sequence), the CDR1 and CDR2 sequences are MNHEY and SMNVEV. TCRbeta CDR3 regions were amplified from genomic DNA using the immunoSEQ Assay, a bias-controlled multiplex PCR. On the study's bioinformatics: The number of nucleated cells in each sample was estimated from the amplification of reference gene primers within the assay. Sequence reads were collapsed and filtered to measure the absolute abundance of every unique TCRbeta CDR3 rearrangement. Productive Simpson clonality was computed per sample as the square root of Simpson's diversity index over productive rearrangements. TCRdb obtained this table from immuneACCESS and retained in-frame rearrangements with V and J assigned. These tables miss some clones; where compared with another copy, unresolved V genes account for less than half of the shortfall, and the remainder is unexplained. V and J calls plus clone size are reproduced from that table; the DNA served to infer D and trimming. This sample has roughly 290,000 clones in its table, and around 88% of those were observed once. The top ten constitute about 0.8% of the sample.

Each collaborating institution followed its own protocols to collect whole blood in K2EDTA tubes. For TCRbeta analysis, collaborators shipped samples in one of three forms: frozen whole blood, isolated PBMCs, or DNA extracted from either of those sample types. The receptor was derived from a man aged 30 to 39 with acute or convalescent COVID-19. The rearrangement combines TRBV27 with TRBJ2-3, and 7 junction bases match TRBD1. Sequencing was done on a sample of peripheral blood. The CDR3 reads as follows: CASSLLAGGTDTQYF. The nucleotides are TGTGCCAGCAGTTTACTGGCAGGGGGTACAGATACGCAGTATTTT.